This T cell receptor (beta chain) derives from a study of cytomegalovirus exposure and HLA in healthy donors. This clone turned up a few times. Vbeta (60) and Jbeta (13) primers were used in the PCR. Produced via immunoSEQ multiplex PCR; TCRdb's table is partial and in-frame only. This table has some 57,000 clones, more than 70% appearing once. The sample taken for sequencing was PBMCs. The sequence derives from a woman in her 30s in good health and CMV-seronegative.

The CDR3 sequence is CASEGQYNQPQHF. The CDR3 DNA reads as TGTGCCAGCGAGGGACAGTACAATCAGCCCCAGCATTTT. The chain recombines TRBV19 with TRBJ1-5; 7 bases agree with TRBD1. The CDR3 contains 13 residues. Germline V CDR1 and CDR2: LNHDA, SQIVND (reference sequence). Trimming cost V 9 bases and J 3 bases; bases outside gene matches: 5.